The TCR beta chain described here comes from a study of T-cell memory formation after mild COVID-19. The CDR3 totals 15 residues. Trimming left V 1 base short and J 4 bases short, with 11 bases between. The V gene's germline CDR1 is LGHNA and CDR2 YSLEER. Each CDR3 protein is one row after TCRdb ran MiXCR on the 5' RACE reads. The table lists about 90,000 distinct CDR3 sequences, about 15% of them singletons. The specimen was PBMCs or a T cell subset sorted from them (not recorded which). The TCR comes from a man aged 18 to 29 who had mild COVID-19 (a few samples of this study predate the infection). Cell type and time point are not known. This chain uses TRBV4-3 with TRBJ1-5; D remains ambiguous. CDR3 sequence: CASSQVHRRNQPQHF. DNA of the CDR3: TGCGCCAGCAGCCAAGTGCACCGTAGGAATCAGCCCCAGCATTTT.